This passage covers 15 T cell receptor beta chains from one sample sequenced in a study of T cell responses to AZD1222 COVID-19 vaccine. The protocol was immunoSEQ multiplex PCR, while the TCRdb copy is restricted to in-frame clones and leaves out a portion. The sample lists some 50,000 clones; around 80% were seen once. Sequences were derived from peripheral blood, sampled on day 0 of MenACWY control vaccination. Source of these receptors: an adult in good health.

The chain combines TRBV2 with TRBJ1-3; 8 bases are a match to TRBD1. The CDR3 is made up of 14 amino acids. The trim removed 4 bases at V and 1 base at J, leaving 0 bases unmatched. Per germline, CDR1 SNHLY and CDR2 FYNNEI. CDR3 amino acids: CASSGTGSGNTIYF. The CDR3 region has the DNA TGTGCCAGCAGTGGGACAGGGTCTGGAAACACCATATATTTT.

This clone was found once. This chain joins TRBV2 and TRBJ2-4, with 9 bases fitting TRBD1. This CDR3 contains 19 residues. From germline, CDR1 is SNHLY and CDR2 FYNNEI. J lost 0 bases, V lost 6 bases, and 15 bases had no gene match. The CDR3 DNA follows: TGTGCCAGCAGGGTTTCCGGGACAGGGACAGTCCTAGCCAAAAACATTCAGTACTTC. Translated: CASRVSGTGTVLAKNIQYF.

The chain is built from TRBV28 and TRBJ1-6; D call uncertain. V was trimmed by 9 bases and J by 6 bases, leaving 15 bases between them. Germline V lookup: CDR1 MDHEN, CDR2 SYDVKM. This CDR3 is 14 amino acids long. The CDR3 loop is CASYWGNSNSPLHF. CDR3 in DNA: TGTGCCAGTTATTGGGGAAATAGTAATTCACCCCTCCACTTT.

The rearrangement uses TRBV6-1 and TRBJ1-1; possibly TRBD1 for D (5 bases). This CDR3 is built from 13 residues. Germline values: CDR1 MNHNS, CDR2 SASEGT. Trimming pared 2 bases from V and 2 bases from J, leaving 6 bases between. Written as DNA, the CDR3 is TGTGCCAGCAGTGAAAGGGACAACACTGAAGCTTTCTTT. It translates to CASSERDNTEAFF.

The gene calls are TRBV12-5 and TRBJ1-6; no clear D. The CDR3 contains 12 residues. Germline V CDR1 and CDR2: LGHNT, FRNRAP. V gave up 6 bases and J gave up 10 bases, with 10 bases separating them. CDR3 coding DNA: TGTGCTAGTGGACAAGATTTGTCACCCCTCCACTTT. It encodes CASGQDLSPLHF.

V usage is TRBV28 and J usage is TRBJ1-1; no clear D gene. The V end was cut by 3 bases, the J end by 4 bases, with 12 bases between. The CDR3 runs 14 residues. Germline CDR1 MDHEN, CDR2 SYDVKM. The CDR3 coding sequence is TGTGCCAGCAGTTTCCCCTTAATCGGCACTGAAGCTTTCTTT. Translation gives CASSFPLIGTEAFF.

The chain has TRBV7-9 and TRBJ1-1; D is uncertain. There are 10 residues in the CDR3. The V gene's germline CDR1 is SEHNR and CDR2 FQNEAQ (reference sequence). V was trimmed by 11 bases and J by 2 bases, leaving 6 bases between them. Written as DNA, the CDR3 is TGTGCCTCTTTTAACACTGAAGCTTTCTTT. Translated: CASFNTEAFF.

This clone has only a few counts. The chain combines TRBV5-1 with TRBJ1-4; D uncertain. Between the trimmed V and J ends, which lost 6 bases and 4 bases, there was a span of 10 bases. The CDR3 totals 13 residues. Germline V gene sequence: CDR1 SGHRS, CDR2 YFSETQ. CDR3 sequence: CASKGQSNEKLFF. For the CDR3, the DNA is TGCGCCAGCAAGGGCCAGAGTAATGAAAAACTGTTTTTT.

This clone was recorded a few times. The V gene is TRBV6-2 or TRBV6-3, the J gene TRBJ2-7; 7 bases align to TRBD2. Germline V CDR1 and CDR2: MNHEY, SVGEGT. This CDR3 is built from 14 residues. The V and J ends lost 6 bases and 10 bases, in that order; junction bases with no gene match: 15. The CDR3 DNA reads TGTGCCAGCAGCTATCTAGCGGAACCCGGCTTTCAGTACTTC. Translated, it gives CASSYLAEPGFQYF.

This sequence joins TRBV2 and TRBJ1-1; D ambiguous. Germline V lookup: CDR1 SNHLY, CDR2 FYNNEI. The CDR3 length is 13 residues. The V end lost 2 bases, the J end lost 6 bases, and 10 bases lay between the germline ends. The CDR3 spells CASSEPAKAEAFF. As DNA, the CDR3 is TGTGCCAGCAGTGAACCAGCTAAAGCTGAAGCTTTCTTT.

The chain couples TRBV5-1 to TRBJ1-4; possible D gene TRBD1, 5 bases. The germline gives CDR1 SGHRS, CDR2 YFSETQ. The CDR3 sequence is 14 residues long. The V gene lost 3 bases and the J gene lost 7 bases, with 13 bases spanning the gap. The CDR3 nucleotides are TGCGCCAGCAGCTCCGGGATTGGGGGTGAAAAACTGTTTTTT. This gives the protein CASSSGIGGEKLFF.

The chain has TRBV27 and TRBJ1-2; tentative D call: TRBD1 (6 bases). The CDR3 contains 13 residues. V lost 8 bases and J 4 bases, leaving 14 bases between the germline ends. Germline V CDR1 and CDR2: MNHEY, SMNVEV (reference sequence). CDR3 sequence reads: CASGPQGGYGYTF. The CDR3 DNA reads TGTGCCAGCGGGCCACAGGGTGGCTATGGCTACACCTTC.

This chain uses TRBV7-9 with TRBJ1-5; D unresolved. Trimming took 8 bases from V and 2 from J, leaving 13 bases between them. CDR1 and CDR2 from the germline V gene are SEHNR and FQNEAQ (reference sequence). The length of the CDR3 is 14 residues. The DNA of the CDR3 is TGTGCCAGCCCCCCCGGTTTGGGCAATCAGCCCCAGCATTTT. It specifies CASPPGLGNQPQHF.

This sequence joins TRBV18 and TRBJ2-2; possibly TRBD2 for D (5 bases). Germline values: CDR1 KGHSH, CDR2 LQKENI. The V and J ends lost 3 bases and 0 bases respectively, with 14 bases between them. This CDR3 comprises 17 residues. For the CDR3, the DNA is TGTGCCAGCTCACCGACTAATACTGACGCGAACACCGGGGAGCTGTTTTTT. It translates to CASSPTNTDANTGELFF.

In this sample, this clone turned up a few times. The V call is TRBV6-5, the J call TRBJ2-3; D is unresolved. The CDR3 contains 15 residues. V gave up 2 bases and J gave up 1 base, with 10 bases separating them. CDR1 is MNHEY, CDR2 SVGAGI, per germline. CDR3 nucleotides: TGTGCCAGCAGTTACGATAGTACAGGCACAGATACGCAGTATTTT. Amino acid sequence: CASSYDSTGTDTQYF.